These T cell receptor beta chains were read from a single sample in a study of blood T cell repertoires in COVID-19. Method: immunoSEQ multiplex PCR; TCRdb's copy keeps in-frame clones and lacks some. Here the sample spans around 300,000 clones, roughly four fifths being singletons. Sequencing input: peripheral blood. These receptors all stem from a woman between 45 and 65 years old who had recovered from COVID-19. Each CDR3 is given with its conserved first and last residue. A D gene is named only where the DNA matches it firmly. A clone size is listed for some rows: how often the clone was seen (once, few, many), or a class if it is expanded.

CDR3nt: TGTGCCAGCAGCCTAAACAGGGTTGGGGAGACCCAGTACTTC
CDR3aa: CASSLNRVGETQYF
abundance: NA
j_gene: TRBJ2-5
d_gene: NA
v_gene: TRBV5-6

CDR3nt: TGTGCCAGTAGTATCCGCGGGGGTAACCAGCCCCAGCATTTT
CDR3aa: CASSIRGGNQPQHF
abundance: many
j_gene: TRBJ1-5
d_gene: NA
v_gene: TRBV19

CDR3nt: TGTGCCAGCAGCCTAGCGTTTGGGCCAAATAAACAGCCCCAGCATTTT
CDR3aa: CASSLAFGPNKQPQHF
abundance: few
j_gene: TRBJ1-5
d_gene: NA
v_gene: TRBV7-9

CDR3nt: TGTGCCAGCAGTGAATCGGGACTAGCGGGGGGCACAGATACGCAGTATTTT
CDR3aa: CASSESGLAGGTDTQYF
abundance: NA
j_gene: TRBJ2-3
d_gene: TRBD2
v_gene: TRBV6-1

CDR3nt: TGTGCCAGCAGAGACAGTTCTTACACTGAAGCTTTCTTT
CDR3aa: CASRDSSYTEAFF
abundance: once
j_gene: TRBJ1-1
d_gene: NA
v_gene: TRBV6-5

CDR3nt: TGTGCCAGCAGCTTAAGCAGGTCTGGGGCCAACGTCCTGACTTTC
CDR3aa: CASSLSRSGANVLTF
abundance: NA
j_gene: TRBJ2-6
d_gene: NA
v_gene: TRBV7-3

CDR3nt: TGTGCTAGTGGTTTGGGACAGGGCTACGAGCAGTACTTC
CDR3aa: CASGLGQGYEQYF
abundance: NA
j_gene: TRBJ2-7
d_gene: TRBD1
v_gene: TRBV12-5

CDR3nt: TGCGCCAGCAGCCCGGGTAGCACAGATACGCAGTATTTT
CDR3aa: CASSPGSTDTQYF
abundance: once
j_gene: TRBJ2-3
d_gene: NA
v_gene: TRBV5-1

CDR3nt: TGTGCCACCGCAAAGACAGGGGGCGCAGGCCAGCCCCAGCATTTT
CDR3aa: CATAKTGGAGQPQHF
abundance: NA
j_gene: TRBJ1-5
d_gene: TRBD1
v_gene: TRBV24-1

CDR3nt: TGTGCCAGCAGTTACTTTGATGCCCGTGTGGACAAACACACAGATACGCAGTATTTT
CDR3aa: CASSYFDARVDKHTDTQYF
abundance: NA
j_gene: TRBJ2-3
d_gene: NA
v_gene: TRBV6-2/TRBV6-3

CDR3nt: TGCGCCAGCAGCCAAGAAGTGGGCGGGGGGGCATTAGATACGCAGTATTTT
CDR3aa: CASSQEVGGGALDTQYF
abundance: NA
j_gene: TRBJ2-3
d_gene: TRBD2
v_gene: TRBV4-3

CDR3nt: TGCAGCTTCCACAGGGGGCCGTACGAGCAGTACTTC
CDR3aa: CSFHRGPYEQYF
abundance: NA
j_gene: TRBJ2-7
d_gene: TRBD1
v_gene: TRBV29-1

CDR3nt: TGTGCCAGCAGCCCAATCGAGGACAGGGCCAACTATGGCTACACCTTC
CDR3aa: CASSPIEDRANYGYTF
abundance: NA
j_gene: TRBJ1-2
d_gene: TRBD1
v_gene: TRBV7-9

CDR3nt: TGTGCCAGCAGCCAAGGACAGGGTTGGGATTCACCCCTCCACTTT
CDR3aa: CASSQGQGWDSPLHF
abundance: NA
j_gene: TRBJ1-6
d_gene: TRBD1
v_gene: TRBV3-1/TRBV3-2

CDR3nt: TGTGCCACCAAGAACGCAGGGCGGGGCCAGTACTTC
CDR3aa: CATKNAGRGQYF
abundance: NA
j_gene: TRBJ2-5
d_gene: NA
v_gene: TRBV28

CDR3nt: TGTGCCAGTAGTATCGGACTAGCGGGGGCCCCGGAAGAGACCCAGTACTTC
CDR3aa: CASSIGLAGAPEETQYF
abundance: NA
j_gene: TRBJ2-5
d_gene: TRBD2
v_gene: TRBV19

CDR3nt: TGTGCCAGCAGCTTCCCTCTGACAGGGTGGGGTGATACGCAGTATTTT
CDR3aa: CASSFPLTGWGDTQYF
abundance: NA
j_gene: TRBJ2-3
d_gene: TRBD1
v_gene: TRBV5-5

CDR3nt: TGTGCCAGCCGTTCAAACTGGGGAGGGCCTTCGACCGATCAAGAGACCCAGTACTTC
CDR3aa: CASRSNWGGPSTDQETQYF
abundance: NA
j_gene: TRBJ2-5
d_gene: TRBD2
v_gene: TRBV6-2/TRBV6-3

CDR3nt: TGTGCCAGCAAGGGAAGACAGGATGGTAATGAAAAACTGTTTTTT
CDR3aa: CASKGRQDGNEKLFF
abundance: NA
j_gene: TRBJ1-4
d_gene: NA
v_gene: TRBV7-2

CDR3nt: TGTGCCAGCAGATCTACAGGGTCGGCCGGGGAGCTGTTTTTT
CDR3aa: CASRSTGSAGELFF
abundance: NA
j_gene: TRBJ2-2
d_gene: NA
v_gene: TRBV11-2

CDR3nt: TGTGCCAGCGGCAGACAGGGCACCAACGAGCAGTACTTC
CDR3aa: CASGRQGTNEQYF
abundance: NA
j_gene: TRBJ2-7
d_gene: TRBD1
v_gene: TRBV11-3

CDR3nt: TGCGCCAGCAGCTTGTGGACAGGGGTCTCCTACGAGCAGTACTTC
CDR3aa: CASSLWTGVSYEQYF
abundance: few
j_gene: TRBJ2-7
d_gene: TRBD1
v_gene: TRBV5-1

CDR3nt: TGTGCCAGTAGTCTCCCTGCGGGAGGGGGGAGTGAGCAGTTCTTC
CDR3aa: CASSLPAGGGSEQFF
abundance: NA
j_gene: TRBJ2-1
d_gene: TRBD2
v_gene: TRBV19

CDR3nt: TGTGCCAGCAGCCAAATCCGGGAGACCCAGTACTTC
CDR3aa: CASSQIRETQYF
abundance: NA
j_gene: TRBJ2-5
d_gene: NA
v_gene: TRBV3-1/TRBV3-2

CDR3nt: TGTGCCAGTAAACCCCTTTACAGGGCCAACACCGGGGAGCTGTTTTTT
CDR3aa: CASKPLYRANTGELFF
abundance: many
j_gene: TRBJ2-2
d_gene: NA
v_gene: TRBV19

CDR3nt: TGTGCCTGGAGTGTACGAGGCGGCGGAAACACCATATATTTT
CDR3aa: CAWSVRGGGNTIYF
abundance: NA
j_gene: TRBJ1-3
d_gene: NA
v_gene: TRBV30

CDR3nt: TGTGCCAGCTCCTTCGGCGGGGGGCGAAATGGGAATGAGCAGTTCTTC
CDR3aa: CASSFGGGRNGNEQFF
abundance: NA
j_gene: TRBJ2-1
d_gene: TRBD2
v_gene: TRBV18

CDR3nt: TGCGCCAGCAGCTTTCAGGGTTCCCCTGAAGCTTTCTTT
CDR3aa: CASSFQGSPEAFF
abundance: NA
j_gene: TRBJ1-1
d_gene: NA
v_gene: TRBV5-1

CDR3nt: TGTGCCAGTAGTATATCTCTAGGTGAGCAGTTCTTC
CDR3aa: CASSISLGEQFF
abundance: once
j_gene: TRBJ2-1
d_gene: NA
v_gene: TRBV19

CDR3nt: TGTGCCACCGTGGGAGGGAGCCACCTAAACACAGATACGCAGTATTTT
CDR3aa: CATVGGSHLNTDTQYF
abundance: once
j_gene: TRBJ2-3
d_gene: TRBD2
v_gene: TRBV15

CDR3nt: TGTGCCAGCAGTCCAGCCGGGGGGGGCAAAAACATTCAGTACTTC
CDR3aa: CASSPAGGGKNIQYF
abundance: NA
j_gene: TRBJ2-4
d_gene: TRBD2
v_gene: TRBV28

CDR3nt: TGTGCCAGCAGCCAAGGAGGCGGGGACCAGTCCTACGAGCAGTACTTC
CDR3aa: CASSQGGGDQSYEQYF
abundance: NA
j_gene: TRBJ2-7
d_gene: NA
v_gene: TRBV4-2

CDR3nt: TGTGCCACGGGATTGACCCCCCTCCAAGAGACCCAGTACTTC
CDR3aa: CATGLTPLQETQYF
abundance: NA
j_gene: TRBJ2-5
d_gene: NA
v_gene: TRBV7-8

CDR3nt: TGCGCCAGCAGCCAAGAATATACGGGGGGACTACCATCCTACGAGCAGTACTTC
CDR3aa: CASSQEYTGGLPSYEQYF
abundance: NA
j_gene: TRBJ2-7
d_gene: TRBD2
v_gene: TRBV4-1

CDR3nt: TGCGCCAGCAGCTTCCGACCGGGACAGAACAGTTTGAACACTGAAGCTTTCTTT
CDR3aa: CASSFRPGQNSLNTEAFF
abundance: NA
j_gene: TRBJ1-1
d_gene: TRBD1
v_gene: TRBV5-1

CDR3nt: TGTGCCAGCTCACCCCCGAAAGGGACAGGGGGTTCGGTCGAGCAGTACTTC
CDR3aa: CASSPPKGTGGSVEQYF
abundance: NA
j_gene: TRBJ2-7
d_gene: TRBD1
v_gene: TRBV18

CDR3nt: TGTGCCAGCAGTTACAGCGTCCAGCGGGGAGCCATATACGAGCAGTACTTC
CDR3aa: CASSYSVQRGAIYEQYF
abundance: NA
j_gene: TRBJ2-7
d_gene: TRBD2
v_gene: TRBV6-2/TRBV6-3

CDR3nt: TGTGCCAGCAGTTACCGACTAGCGGGAGTAGACACCGGGGAGCTGTTTTTT
CDR3aa: CASSYRLAGVDTGELFF
abundance: NA
j_gene: TRBJ2-2
d_gene: TRBD2
v_gene: TRBV6-2/TRBV6-3

CDR3nt: TGTGCCAGCAGCCCGACTAGCGGGCCTTACAATGAGCAGTTCTTC
CDR3aa: CASSPTSGPYNEQFF
abundance: NA
j_gene: TRBJ2-1
d_gene: TRBD2
v_gene: TRBV7-3

CDR3nt: TGTGCCAGCAGTCCCCGGAACGCGGACATAGGGTACAATGAGCAGTTCTTC
CDR3aa: CASSPRNADIGYNEQFF
abundance: once
j_gene: TRBJ2-1
d_gene: NA
v_gene: TRBV28

CDR3nt: TGTGCCAGCAGCTTTTTTTCTGCAGGGGGGATCGATCGTAACACTGAAGCTTTCTTT
CDR3aa: CASSFFSAGGIDRNTEAFF
abundance: NA
j_gene: TRBJ1-1
d_gene: TRBD1
v_gene: TRBV5-6

CDR3nt: TGTGCCAGCAGTTCGCGCCTAGGGACAGGAGATAACTATGGCTACACCTTC
CDR3aa: CASSSRLGTGDNYGYTF
abundance: NA
j_gene: TRBJ1-2
d_gene: TRBD1
v_gene: TRBV28

CDR3nt: TGTGCCAGCAGCAAGGCGACAGGGCCTCTTGGGTCTGAAGCTTTCTTT
CDR3aa: CASSKATGPLGSEAFF
abundance: NA
j_gene: TRBJ1-1
d_gene: TRBD1
v_gene: TRBV7-6

CDR3nt: TGTGCCAGCAGAGAGGGGGCTGGGGAGACCCAGTACTTC
CDR3aa: CASREGAGETQYF
abundance: NA
j_gene: TRBJ2-5
d_gene: TRBD1
v_gene: TRBV2

CDR3nt: TGCGCCAGCAGTGAGACGCGTGGAGAGACCCAGTACTTC
CDR3aa: CASSETRGETQYF
abundance: NA
j_gene: TRBJ2-5
d_gene: NA
v_gene: TRBV10-2

CDR3nt: TGTGCCAGCAGCCTAAACAGCGGAGGGGTAGGGTCACCCCTCCACTTT
CDR3aa: CASSLNSGGVGSPLHF
abundance: once
j_gene: TRBJ1-6
d_gene: NA
v_gene: TRBV7-2

CDR3nt: TGTGCCAGCTCACCACAGGAGGGCCCCCGGTATGGCTACACCTTC
CDR3aa: CASSPQEGPRYGYTF
abundance: NA
j_gene: TRBJ1-2
d_gene: NA
v_gene: TRBV18

CDR3nt: TGTGCCAGCAGCGCCGGGACAGGGGGATCCTATGGCTACACCTTC
CDR3aa: CASSAGTGGSYGYTF
abundance: NA
j_gene: TRBJ1-2
d_gene: TRBD1
v_gene: TRBV7-2

CDR3nt: TGTGCCAGCAGAGCCGGACAGCTCTCTGGAAACACCATATATTTT
CDR3aa: CASRAGQLSGNTIYF
abundance: NA
j_gene: TRBJ1-3
d_gene: NA
v_gene: TRBV28

CDR3nt: TGTGCCAGTAGTTCCAGCGGGGGTTACACCGGGGAGCTGTTTTTT
CDR3aa: CASSSSGGYTGELFF
abundance: NA
j_gene: TRBJ2-2
d_gene: TRBD2
v_gene: TRBV19

CDR3nt: TGCGCCAGCAGTGAGGGGGCAGGGGGCGCGGACACTGAAGCTTTCTTT
CDR3aa: CASSEGAGGADTEAFF
abundance: NA
j_gene: TRBJ1-1
d_gene: TRBD1
v_gene: TRBV10-2

CDR3nt: TGTGCCAGCAGTTCGTATCGGAATGAGCAGTTCTTC
CDR3aa: CASSSYRNEQFF
abundance: NA
j_gene: TRBJ2-1
d_gene: NA
v_gene: TRBV28